This is a list of T cell receptor beta chains from one sample in a study of blood T cell repertoires in COVID-19. Clones were sequenced by immunoSEQ multiplex PCR, and TCRdb holds only the in-frame ones, with some missing. The profile shows a few hundred thousand clones, roughly 80% of them singletons. The specimen sequenced was PBMCs or T cells enriched from blood (not recorded which). These receptors were obtained from a man aged 50-59 years who had recovered from COVID-19. CDR3s include the opening cysteine and the closing phenylalanine or tryptophan. The D gene is left open where the match is weak. Clone size is given for some rows only: seen once, a few or many times, or a class if the clone is expanded.

clone_size | d_call | j_call | v_call | cdr3_aa | cdr3_nt
NA | TRBD1 | TRBJ2-5 | TRBV13 | CASSPRQGQLETQYF | TGTGCCAGCAGCCCGCGACAGGGTCAATTGGAGACCCAGTACTTC
NA | TRBD2 | TRBJ2-3 | TRBV3-1/TRBV3-2 | CASGRGRIDTQYF | TGTGCCAGCGGGCGGGGGAGAATAGATACGCAGTATTTT
NA | NA | TRBJ1-4 | TRBV5-1 | CASSLEVWGGVDEKLFF | TGCGCCAGCAGCTTGGAAGTATGGGGGGGCGTGGATGAAAAACTGTTTTTT
NA | TRBD2 | TRBJ2-1 | TRBV7-9 | CASSPLAGSDNEQFF | TGTGCCAGCAGCCCGCTAGCGGGAAGCGACAATGAGCAGTTCTTC
NA | TRBD2 | TRBJ2-1 | TRBV4-2 | CASSPRVAGVNEQFF | TGTGCCAGCAGCCCCCGGGTAGCGGGGGTCAATGAGCAGTTCTTC
NA | NA | TRBJ1-2 | TRBV29-1 | CSVVKGAADGRLGYTF | TGCAGCGTTGTTAAAGGCGCCGCGGATGGCCGGCTGGGCTACACCTTC
few | NA | TRBJ2-5 | TRBV18 | CASSDTYQETQYF | TGTGCCAGTTCCGACACGTACCAAGAGACCCAGTACTTC
once | NA | TRBJ1-5 | TRBV21-1 | CASSSPLLRVAIQPQHF | TGTGCCAGCAGCTCCCCTCTCCTCCGGGTCGCGATACAGCCCCAGCATTTT
NA | TRBD1 | TRBJ2-7 | TRBV11-2 | CASSLGQVSYEQYF | TGTGCCAGCAGCTTGGGACAGGTCTCCTACGAGCAGTACTTC
NA | NA | TRBJ2-1 | TRBV7-2 | CASSSWEEQFF | TGTGCCAGCAGCTCGTGGGAGGAGCAGTTCTTC